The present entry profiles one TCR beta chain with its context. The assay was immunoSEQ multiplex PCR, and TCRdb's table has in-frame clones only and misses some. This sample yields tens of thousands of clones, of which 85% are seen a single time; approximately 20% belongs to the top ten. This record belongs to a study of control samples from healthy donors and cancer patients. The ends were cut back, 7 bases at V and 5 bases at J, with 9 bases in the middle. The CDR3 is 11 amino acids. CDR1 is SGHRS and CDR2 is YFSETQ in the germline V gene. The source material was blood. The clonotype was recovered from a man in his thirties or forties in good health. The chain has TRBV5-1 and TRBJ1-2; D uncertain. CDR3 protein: CASGSEYGYTF. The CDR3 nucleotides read TGCGCCAGCGGATCAGAGTATGGCTACACCTTC.